The T cell receptor (beta chain) described here comes from a study of blood T cells in healthy people across ages. Study findings and constraints: When set beside aged donors, long-lived donors presented more naive CD4+ cells and higher diversity. A roughly linear age-dependent decrease characterized TCR beta diversity per million T cells.

On this clonotype: Its antigen is unknown.

Combining a sample-barcoded 5' primer with a J-beta primer mix, a second PCR ran for roughly 7 to 11 cycles. TCRdb fed the 5' RACE reads into MiXCR, producing one record per CDR3 protein. The table includes approximately 940,000 distinct CDR3 sequences, around 48% detected once. The sequencing input was blood. This receptor was taken from a young man in good health.

The CDR3 spells CASSSGLAGEGTDTQYF. The CDR3 coding sequence is TGTGCCAGCAGCTCGGGACTAGCGGGAGAGGGCACAGATACGCAGTATTTT. The chain joins TRBV7-6 to TRBJ2-3; TRBD2 agrees at 14 bases. CDR3 length: 17 amino acids. V was clipped by 4 bases and J by 1 base; unmatched bases: 4. Germline lookup yields CDR1 SGHVS and CDR2 FNYEAQ.